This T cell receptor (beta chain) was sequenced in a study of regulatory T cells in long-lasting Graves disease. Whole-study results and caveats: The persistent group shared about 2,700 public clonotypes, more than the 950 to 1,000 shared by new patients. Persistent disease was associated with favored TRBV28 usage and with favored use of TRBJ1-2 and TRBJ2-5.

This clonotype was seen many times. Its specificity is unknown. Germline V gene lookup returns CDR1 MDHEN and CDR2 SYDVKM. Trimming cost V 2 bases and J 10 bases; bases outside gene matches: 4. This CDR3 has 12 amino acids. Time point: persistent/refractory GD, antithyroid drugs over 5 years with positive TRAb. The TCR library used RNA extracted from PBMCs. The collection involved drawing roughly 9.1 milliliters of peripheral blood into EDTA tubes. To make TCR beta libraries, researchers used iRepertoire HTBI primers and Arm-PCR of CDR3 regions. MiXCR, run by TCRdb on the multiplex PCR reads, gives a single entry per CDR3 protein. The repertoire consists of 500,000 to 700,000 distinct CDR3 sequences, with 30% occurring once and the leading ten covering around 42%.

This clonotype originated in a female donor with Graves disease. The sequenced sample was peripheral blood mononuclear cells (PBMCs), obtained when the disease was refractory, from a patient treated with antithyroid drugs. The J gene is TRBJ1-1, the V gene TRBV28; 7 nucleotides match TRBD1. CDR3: CASSLGRGLAFF. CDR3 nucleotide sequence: TGTGCCAGCAGTTTAGGGAGGGGGCTAGCTTTCTTT.